These T cell receptor beta chains were read from a single sample in a study of blood T cell repertoires in COVID-19. Method: immunoSEQ multiplex PCR; TCRdb's copy keeps in-frame clones and lacks some. The sample consists of roughly 66,000 clones, 91% of them appearing once. What was sequenced was peripheral blood. Receptors originate from a human donor in a cohort sampled during active COVID-19. Both conserved end residues are part of each CDR3. Each record gives: J gene, V gene, CDR3 length, clone size, D gene, CDR3 DNA, CDR3 protein. A D gene is named only where the DNA matches it firmly. Not all rows give a size; the values are once, few, many and, for expanded clones, a class.

j_gene: TRBJ1-1
v_gene: TRBV7-2
len: 14
abundance: .
d_gene: .
CDR3nt: TGTGCCAGCAGATCTACGACAGGTCACACTGAAGCTTTCTTT
CDR3aa: CASRSTTGHTEAFF

j_gene: TRBJ1-2
v_gene: TRBV28
len: 15
abundance: .
d_gene: .
CDR3nt: TGTGCCAGCAGTGGGCGGGGCACAGCTAACTATGGCTACACCTTC
CDR3aa: CASSGRGTANYGYTF

j_gene: TRBJ1-5
v_gene: TRBV3-1/TRBV3-2
len: 15
abundance: .
d_gene: .
CDR3nt: TGTGCCAGCAGCCAAGATCCAGGGGACCATCAGCCCCAGCATTTT
CDR3aa: CASSQDPGDHQPQHF

j_gene: TRBJ1-6
v_gene: TRBV27
len: 13
abundance: .
d_gene: TRBD1
CDR3nt: TGTGCCAGCAGTGGACAGGGGACAACAACCCTCCACTTT
CDR3aa: CASSGQGTTTLHF

j_gene: TRBJ2-7
v_gene: TRBV19
len: 15
abundance: .
d_gene: TRBD2
CDR3nt: TGTGCCAGTAGCCGCGGACTAGCGGACACCTACGAGCAGTACTTC
CDR3aa: CASSRGLADTYEQYF

j_gene: TRBJ1-1
v_gene: TRBV5-1
len: 13
abundance: .
d_gene: .
CDR3nt: TGCGCCAGCAGCTTGGACACCAACACTGAAGCTTTCTTT
CDR3aa: CASSLDTNTEAFF

j_gene: TRBJ2-1
v_gene: TRBV6-4
len: 13
abundance: .
d_gene: .
CDR3nt: TGTGCCAGCAGTAGGGAGACTAGTCATGAGCAGTTCTTC
CDR3aa: CASSRETSHEQFF

j_gene: TRBJ1-1
v_gene: TRBV19
len: 15
abundance: .
d_gene: .
CDR3nt: TGTGCCAGTAGTATCAAGGCGCGGGGTGTCACTGAAGCTTTCTTT
CDR3aa: CASSIKARGVTEAFF

j_gene: TRBJ1-3
v_gene: TRBV18
len: 16
abundance: .
d_gene: .
CDR3nt: TGTGCCAGCTCACCACTGTCCCGCGGCTCTGGAAACACCATATATTTT
CDR3aa: CASSPLSRGSGNTIYF

j_gene: TRBJ2-1
v_gene: TRBV5-4
len: 15
abundance: .
d_gene: .
CDR3nt: TGTGCCAGCAGCTTGGCCGGGATAGCGGACGATGAGCAGTTCTTC
CDR3aa: CASSLAGIADDEQFF

j_gene: TRBJ2-3
v_gene: TRBV29-1
len: 12
abundance: once
d_gene: .
CDR3nt: TGCAGCGCAGGACAGGACGCGGGATCGCAGTATTTT
CDR3aa: CSAGQDAGSQYF

j_gene: TRBJ2-3
v_gene: TRBV4-3
len: 18
abundance: once
d_gene: TRBD1
CDR3nt: TGCGCCAGCAGCCAATTGTTCGCCGGGACAGGGGTCACAGATACGCAGTATTTT
CDR3aa: CASSQLFAGTGVTDTQYF

j_gene: TRBJ2-7
v_gene: TRBV19
len: 13
abundance: .
d_gene: TRBD1
CDR3nt: TGTGCCAGTAGTACGACAGGGACGAGGGAGCAGTACTTC
CDR3aa: CASSTTGTREQYF

j_gene: TRBJ2-3
v_gene: TRBV3-1/TRBV3-2
len: 15
abundance: .
d_gene: TRBD2
CDR3nt: TGTGCCAGCAGTCGGACTAGCGTGGGCACAGATACGCAGTATTTT
CDR3aa: CASSRTSVGTDTQYF

j_gene: TRBJ1-6
v_gene: TRBV11-2
len: 14
abundance: .
d_gene: .
CDR3nt: TGTGCCAGCAGCTTACCAGGGCTCAATTCACCCCTCCACTTT
CDR3aa: CASSLPGLNSPLHF

j_gene: TRBJ2-2
v_gene: TRBV5-1
len: 15
abundance: .
d_gene: TRBD1
CDR3nt: TGCGCCAGCAGAAAACAGGGGGCAGGGACCGGGGAGCTGTTTTTT
CDR3aa: CASRKQGAGTGELFF

j_gene: TRBJ2-7
v_gene: TRBV5-1
len: 17
abundance: .
d_gene: TRBD1
CDR3nt: TGCGCCAGCAGCCGTGGGGGAGTGGGACAGGGTAAATACGAGCAGTACTTC
CDR3aa: CASSRGGVGQGKYEQYF

j_gene: TRBJ1-1
v_gene: TRBV28
len: 14
abundance: .
d_gene: .
CDR3nt: TGTGCCAGCAGCTCCGCGGGGGCCACCACTGAAGCTTTCTTT
CDR3aa: CASSSAGATTEAFF

j_gene: TRBJ2-7
v_gene: TRBV6-5
len: 15
abundance: .
d_gene: TRBD2
CDR3nt: TGTGCCAGCAGCCTTTTCGGGGGGAGCTCCTACGAGCAGTACTTC
CDR3aa: CASSLFGGSSYEQYF

j_gene: TRBJ1-5
v_gene: TRBV28
len: 13
abundance: .
d_gene: .
CDR3nt: TGTGCCAGCAGGCGGGATAGCAATCAGCCCCAGCATTTT
CDR3aa: CASRRDSNQPQHF

j_gene: TRBJ2-7
v_gene: TRBV5-1
len: 16
abundance: .
d_gene: TRBD2
CDR3nt: TGCGCCAGCAGCTTGGAGGCACTAGCGGGCTCCTACGAGCAGTACTTC
CDR3aa: CASSLEALAGSYEQYF

j_gene: TRBJ2-3
v_gene: TRBV6-2/TRBV6-3
len: 18
abundance: .
d_gene: TRBD2
CDR3nt: TGTGCCAGCAGTTACTCGAGTGTCGGGGGGAGAAGCACAGATACGCAGTATTTT
CDR3aa: CASSYSSVGGRSTDTQYF

j_gene: TRBJ1-2
v_gene: TRBV7-2
len: 15
abundance: .
d_gene: .
CDR3nt: TGTGCCAGCAGCCCCCAGCCGGGGGTGGGAGGTGGCTACACCTTC
CDR3aa: CASSPQPGVGGGYTF

j_gene: TRBJ1-6
v_gene: TRBV6-5
len: 15
abundance: .
d_gene: .
CDR3nt: TGTGCCAGCAGTTACGACGGGAACTCTAATTCACCCCTCCACTTT
CDR3aa: CASSYDGNSNSPLHF

j_gene: TRBJ2-7
v_gene: TRBV5-1
len: 14
abundance: .
d_gene: .
CDR3nt: TGCGCCAGCAGCTTGGATGGGGGCGAGTACGAGCAGTACTTC
CDR3aa: CASSLDGGEYEQYF

j_gene: TRBJ1-2
v_gene: TRBV4-3
len: 14
abundance: once
d_gene: .
CDR3nt: TGCGCCAGCAGCCATACTACAGCGGACTATGGCTACACCTTC
CDR3aa: CASSHTTADYGYTF

j_gene: TRBJ2-3
v_gene: TRBV5-4
len: 18
abundance: .
d_gene: TRBD2
CDR3nt: TGTGCCAGCAGCTTGGGGGGCGCTAGCGGGGCCCCCACAGATACGCAGTATTTT
CDR3aa: CASSLGGASGAPTDTQYF

j_gene: TRBJ2-7
v_gene: TRBV5-1
len: 12
abundance: .
d_gene: .
CDR3nt: TGCGCCAGCAGCTTAACGGGATACGAGCAGTACTTC
CDR3aa: CASSLTGYEQYF

j_gene: TRBJ1-4
v_gene: TRBV7-2
len: 17
abundance: .
d_gene: .
CDR3nt: TGTGCCAGCAGCAGAAATCCTACAGGGCTGGCTAATGAAAAACTGTTTTTT
CDR3aa: CASSRNPTGLANEKLFF

j_gene: TRBJ2-1
v_gene: TRBV5-1
len: 17
abundance: .
d_gene: TRBD1
CDR3nt: TGCGCCAGCAGCCCGGGGGAGGGGACAGGGGGCCGCAATGAGCAGTTCTTC
CDR3aa: CASSPGEGTGGRNEQFF

j_gene: TRBJ2-3
v_gene: TRBV27
len: 15
abundance: .
d_gene: TRBD1
CDR3nt: TGTGCCAGCAGTTCCAGAGGGCTGGACAGGGCTACGCAGTATTTT
CDR3aa: CASSSRGLDRATQYF

j_gene: TRBJ2-1
v_gene: TRBV11-2
len: 15
abundance: .
d_gene: .
CDR3nt: TGTGCCAGCAGATACCGGGACACAACCTACAATGAGCAGTTCTTC
CDR3aa: CASRYRDTTYNEQFF

j_gene: TRBJ2-7
v_gene: TRBV28
len: 14
abundance: .
d_gene: .
CDR3nt: TGTGCCAGCAGCCTCCAGTCAGACTCCTACGAGCAGTACTTC
CDR3aa: CASSLQSDSYEQYF

j_gene: TRBJ1-6
v_gene: TRBV5-4
len: 16
abundance: .
d_gene: TRBD1
CDR3nt: TGTGCCAGCAGTCCCCCCGGGGACAGGGGGAATTCACCCCTCCACTTT
CDR3aa: CASSPPGDRGNSPLHF

j_gene: TRBJ2-7
v_gene: TRBV7-2
len: 15
abundance: .
d_gene: TRBD2
CDR3nt: TGTGCCAGCAGCCTAGGGACTAGCGCAACCTACGAGCAGTACTTC
CDR3aa: CASSLGTSATYEQYF

j_gene: TRBJ1-1
v_gene: TRBV29-1
len: 12
abundance: few
d_gene: .
CDR3nt: TGCAGCACCAGGGGTGGAGGCACTGAAGCTTTCTTT
CDR3aa: CSTRGGGTEAFF

j_gene: TRBJ2-7
v_gene: TRBV6-5
len: 15
abundance: .
d_gene: TRBD1
CDR3nt: TGTGCCAGCAGTTACTCCTGGACAGGGCCCTACGAGCAGTACTTC
CDR3aa: CASSYSWTGPYEQYF

j_gene: TRBJ1-2
v_gene: TRBV30
len: 12
abundance: .
d_gene: .
CDR3nt: TGTGCCTGGACTAGCAAGTTCTATGGCTACACCTTC
CDR3aa: CAWTSKFYGYTF

j_gene: TRBJ2-1
v_gene: TRBV15
len: 15
abundance: .
d_gene: TRBD2
CDR3nt: TGTGCCACCAGCAGAGCTAGCGGGGGCGGGGGTGAGCAGTTCTTC
CDR3aa: CATSRASGGGGEQFF

j_gene: TRBJ2-7
v_gene: TRBV28
len: 13
abundance: .
d_gene: .
CDR3nt: TGTGCCAGCAGCCCAACAGGGTTTGGAGAGCAGTACTTC
CDR3aa: CASSPTGFGEQYF

j_gene: TRBJ2-5
v_gene: TRBV11-2
len: 17
abundance: .
d_gene: TRBD2
CDR3nt: TGTGCCAGCAGCTTAGATCCTAGCGGAGCTTTTCAAGAGACCCAGTACTTC
CDR3aa: CASSLDPSGAFQETQYF

j_gene: TRBJ2-7
v_gene: TRBV6-1
len: 19
abundance: once
d_gene: .
CDR3nt: TGTGCCAGCAGTGACCAGACCGAGAGGGCGCCGGTCAGCTCCTACGAGCAGTACTTC
CDR3aa: CASSDQTERAPVSSYEQYF

j_gene: TRBJ2-1
v_gene: TRBV11-2
len: 17
abundance: .
d_gene: TRBD2
CDR3nt: TGTGCCAGCAGCCGTAGACAATACGGGAGGGCCCTGAATGAGCAGTTCTTC
CDR3aa: CASSRRQYGRALNEQFF

j_gene: TRBJ1-1
v_gene: TRBV28
len: 12
abundance: .
d_gene: TRBD1
CDR3nt: TGTGCCAGCAATACAGGGGTCACTGAAGCTTTCTTT
CDR3aa: CASNTGVTEAFF

j_gene: TRBJ2-3
v_gene: TRBV6-5
len: 15
abundance: .
d_gene: TRBD2
CDR3nt: TGTGCCAGCAGATCGACTAGCGGGGAACCAGATACGCAGTATTTT
CDR3aa: CASRSTSGEPDTQYF

j_gene: TRBJ2-3
v_gene: TRBV19
len: 16
abundance: once
d_gene: TRBD2
CDR3nt: TGTGCCAGTACCACTAGCGGGAGTACCGGGACAGATACGCAGTATTTT
CDR3aa: CASTTSGSTGTDTQYF

j_gene: TRBJ2-1
v_gene: TRBV29-1
len: 12
abundance: once
d_gene: .
CDR3nt: TGCAGCGTTGATCCAGTACGCAATGAGCAGTTCTTC
CDR3aa: CSVDPVRNEQFF

j_gene: TRBJ2-7
v_gene: TRBV10-2
len: 14
abundance: .
d_gene: .
CDR3nt: TGCGCCAGCGGGGGCGGAGCTAGCTCCTACGAGCAGTACTTC
CDR3aa: CASGGGASSYEQYF

j_gene: TRBJ2-3
v_gene: TRBV11-2
len: 20
abundance: .
d_gene: TRBD1
CDR3nt: TGTGCCAGCAGCTTAGACGTGCGAGACAGGGATATAATAGGCACAGATACGCAGTATTTT
CDR3aa: CASSLDVRDRDIIGTDTQYF

j_gene: TRBJ2-1
v_gene: TRBV28
len: 16
abundance: .
d_gene: TRBD1
CDR3nt: TGTGCCAGCAGTTCTCCCGGGACAGGGGGAGGTAATGAGCAGTTCTTC
CDR3aa: CASSSPGTGGGNEQFF

j_gene: TRBJ2-7
v_gene: TRBV4-2
len: 13
abundance: .
d_gene: .
CDR3nt: TGTGCCAGCAGCCTAGCAGCCCACTACGAGCAGTACTTC
CDR3aa: CASSLAAHYEQYF